A selection of T cell receptor beta chains follows, all from one sample in a study of post-analysis software for immune sequencing data. TCRdb re-called the PCR reads with MiXCR, one entry per CDR3 protein. The data contain roughly 800,000 distinct CDR3 sequences, under 70% of them singletons. Input material: blood. All receptors come from a girl aged 10 to 17 with multiple sclerosis. Both conserved end residues are part of each CDR3. A D gene is named only where the DNA matches it firmly. Clone size is shown for a subset of rows, as once, few, many or a class of expanded clone.

D gene,CDR3 length,J gene,clone size,V gene,CDR3 DNA,CDR3 protein
TRBD2,18,TRBJ2-1,-,TRBV5-8,TGTGCCAGCAGCAGAGGGAGCGGGAGGGTCCGCGTCGGTAATGAGCAGTTCTTC,CASSRGSGRVRVGNEQFF
TRBD1,17,TRBJ1-5,-,TRBV7-9,TGTGCCAGCAGCTTAGACGGGACAGGGTATAGCAATCAGCCCCAGCATTTT,CASSLDGTGYSNQPQHF
-,14,TRBJ2-3,-,TRBV5-6,TGTGCCAGCAGCTTGCCGGGGGACTCAGATACGCAGTATTTT,CASSLPGDSDTQYF
-,12,TRBJ2-7,-,TRBV29-1,TGCAGCGTTGTGTCATCACACTACGAGCAGTACTTC,CSVVSSHYEQYF
TRBD2,15,TRBJ2-3,few,TRBV5-1,TGCGCCAGCAGGTCGGGACTAGCGGAGTTAGATACGCAGTATTTT,CASRSGLAELDTQYF
-,17,TRBJ2-6,few,TRBV7-9,TGTGCCAGCAGCTTAGGAACAGGACTCTCTGGGGCCAACGTCCTGACTTTC,CASSLGTGLSGANVLTF
TRBD1,16,TRBJ2-1,once,TRBV14,TGTGCCAGCAGCCCCGGGACAGGGGGCAACTACAATGAGCAGTTCTTC,CASSPGTGGNYNEQFF
-,16,TRBJ1-5,few,TRBV3-1,TGTGCCAGCAGCCAAGAGAGGGTCGATAGCAATCAGCCCCAGCATTTT,CASSQERVDSNQPQHF
-,13,TRBJ1-5,-,TRBV5-1,TGCGCCAGCAGCTTGCTGGTGGATCAGCCCCAGCATTTT,CASSLLVDQPQHF
-,17,TRBJ2-7,few,TRBV6-6,TGTGCCAGCAGTTATTGGGTGGCGGGGGCCCTACTCTACGAGCAGTACTTC,CASSYWVAGALLYEQYF
-,15,TRBJ2-3,few,TRBV5-6,TGTGCCAGCAGCTTGGGGCTCCGAAAGGCAGATACGCAGTATTTT,CASSLGLRKADTQYF
-,17,TRBJ2-4,-,TRBV20-1,TGCAGTGCTCGAGGGGGGCTAGCGGTAAACCGATGGGACATTCAGTACTTC,CSARGGLAVNRWDIQYF
TRBD2,14,TRBJ2-1,few,TRBV6-2/TRBV6-3,TGTGCCAGCAGTCGTAGCGGGGATTACAATGAGCAGTTCTTC,CASSRSGDYNEQFF
TRBD2,15,TRBJ2-5,-,TRBV5-8,TGTGCCAGCAGCTTGAATCGCGGGGGGGCTGAGACCCAGTACTTC,CASSLNRGGAETQYF
-,14,TRBJ1-1,-,TRBV12-3/TRBV12-4,TGTGCCAGCAGTTTTTCTGGGGGTTCCACTGAAGCTTTCTTT,CASSFSGGSTEAFF
TRBD1,13,TRBJ1-2,-,TRBV7-3,TGTGCCAGCAGTTTTACAGGGGGCGGAGGCTACACCTTC,CASSFTGGGGYTF
TRBD1,14,TRBJ2-1,-,TRBV20-1,TGCAGTGCTACGGACAGGGGGAAGTACAATGAGCAGTTCTTC,CSATDRGKYNEQFF
-,16,TRBJ1-1,few,TRBV12-3/TRBV12-4,TGTGCCAGCAGTTTGAGAGGTTCAGGAATGAACACTGAAGCTTTCTTT,CASSLRGSGMNTEAFF
-,16,TRBJ2-1,-,TRBV7-7,TGTGCTAGCAGCTTAGGGTCTAGCCGGTTACACAATGAGCAGTTCTTC,CASSLGSSRLHNEQFF
-,9,TRBJ2-1,-,TRBV20-1,TGCAGTGTGGGGCGGGGGCAGTTCTTC,CSVGRGQFF
-,11,TRBJ2-7,-,TRBV5-1,TGCGCCAGCAGCCCCGACCACGAGCAGTACTTC,CASSPDHEQYF
TRBD1,19,TRBJ2-1,few,TRBV7-6,TGTGCCAGCAGCTTAGCGAGGCCAGGATCGGACAGGCCGCAGGGTGAGCAGTTCTTC,CASSLARPGSDRPQGEQFF
TRBD2,20,TRBJ2-3,few,TRBV5-1,TGCGCCAGCAGCCCCCCGCCCGGGACTAGCGGGAGCCGTCTGACAGATACGCAGTATTTT,CASSPPPGTSGSRLTDTQYF
-,15,TRBJ2-7,-,TRBV3-1,TGTGCCAGCAGCCAAATGGCGAAGAGCTCCTACGAGCAGTACTTC,CASSQMAKSSYEQYF
TRBD1,15,TRBJ1-5,few,TRBV12-3/TRBV12-4,TGTGCCAGCACCTGGACAGGGCGTTTCAATCAGCCCCAGCATTTT,CASTWTGRFNQPQHF
-,12,TRBJ1-1,few,TRBV7-9,TGTGCCAGCACCCGCGAGTCCGCTGAAGCTTTCTTT,CASTRESAEAFF
-,17,TRBJ2-6,once,TRBV6-5,TGTGCCAGCAGTTTGACGGGACCAAGCTCTGGGGCCAACGTCCTGACTTTC,CASSLTGPSSGANVLTF
-,15,TRBJ2-7,-,TRBV25-1,TGTGCCAGCAGTGGCAAGGGACGTCAAGGATACGAGCAGTACTTC,CASSGKGRQGYEQYF
-,14,TRBJ1-5,-,TRBV2,TGTGCCAGCAGTGCGGATCTGAGCAATCAGCCCCAGCATTTT,CASSADLSNQPQHF
TRBD1,13,TRBJ1-2,few,TRBV29-1,TGCAGCGTTGGAGGGGGACAGCTGGATGGCTACACCTTC,CSVGGGQLDGYTF
TRBD1,18,TRBJ1-5,-,TRBV20-1,TGCAGTGCCCAGGGCCTATCCGGGACAGGCCATGGGGGTCAGCCCCAGCATTTT,CSAQGLSGTGHGGQPQHF
TRBD1,18,TRBJ2-1,-,TRBV7-9,TGTGCCAGCAGCACTCATAAGAGACAGGGGGCTTGGTTCGATGAGCAGTTCTTC,CASSTHKRQGAWFDEQFF
-,14,TRBJ1-6,few,TRBV6-2/TRBV6-3,TGTGCCAGCAGTTACCGGCAAGGGGGTTCACCCCTCCACTTT,CASSYRQGGSPLHF
-,14,TRBJ2-5,-,TRBV12-5,TGTGCTAGTGGCGGACCCCCGGATTGGGAGACCCAGTACTTC,CASGGPPDWETQYF
TRBD2,15,TRBJ2-1,few,TRBV5-1,TGCGCCAGCAGCTTTTTCACTAGCGGTTACAATGAGCAGTTCTTC,CASSFFTSGYNEQFF
-,12,TRBJ1-1,-,TRBV4-1,TGCGCCAGCAGCCAAGGTATAGGCTTTGCTTTCTTT,CASSQGIGFAFF
-,14,TRBJ2-7,-,TRBV12-3/TRBV12-4,TGTGCCAGCAGTTTAAGCAGCCTTCCCTACGAGCAGTACTTC,CASSLSSLPYEQYF
-,13,TRBJ2-5,few,TRBV29-1,TGCAGCGTTGAACACACTCGCCAAGAGACCCAGTACTTC,CSVEHTRQETQYF
-,12,TRBJ2-1,-,TRBV20-1,TGCAGTGCTTACTCCCGAGGAGGTGAGCAGTTCTTC,CSAYSRGGEQFF
-,15,TRBJ2-6,few,TRBV7-3,TGTGCCAGCAGCTTATATCACTCTGGGGCCAACGTCCTGACTTTC,CASSLYHSGANVLTF
TRBD2,23,TRBJ2-1,-,TRBV5-6,TGTGCCAGCAGCCCGCGTCGGGCAAGGGGACTAGCGGGAGGGTCGAGCTTCTATAATGAGCAGTTCTTC,CASSPRRARGLAGGSSFYNEQFF
TRBD1,16,TRBJ2-7,-,TRBV10-3,TGTGCCATCAGTGACCTCTCCCGGACAGGGCTCTACGAGCAGTACTTC,CAISDLSRTGLYEQYF
TRBD1,14,TRBJ1-1,-,TRBV18,TGTGCCAGCTCGCCGGACAGGTGGGTTCAAAGAGCTTTCTTT,CASSPDRWVQRAFF
TRBD2,14,TRBJ2-7,-,TRBV7-2,TGTGCCAGCAGCTTTGCGGGAGCCCTATACGAGCAGTACTTC,CASSFAGALYEQYF
-,15,TRBJ1-5,few,TRBV9,TGTGCCAGCAGCCCCAGCAGGGTAGAGGGTCAGCCCCAGCATTTT,CASSPSRVEGQPQHF
-,14,TRBJ2-7,-,TRBV20-1,TGCAGTGCTAGCCACATTATGAGCTCCTACGAGCAGTACTTC,CSASHIMSSYEQYF
-,14,TRBJ2-1,-,TRBV5-1,TGCGCCAGCAGCTTTCGGTCCATGAGCAATGAGCAGTTCTTC,CASSFRSMSNEQFF
-,12,TRBJ2-1,-,TRBV29-1,TGCAGCGTTGAACTCCTTCTCAATGAGCAGTTCTTC,CSVELLLNEQFF
-,15,TRBJ1-2,-,TRBV20-1,TGCAGTGCTAGAGACCGGGACGGGGTGACCTATGGCTACACCTTC,CSARDRDGVTYGYTF
-,16,TRBJ2-7,few,TRBV6-5,TGTGCCAGCAGTTACGAAGGGTATGGAGGTACCTACGAGCAGTACTTC,CASSYEGYGGTYEQYF
TRBD1,15,TRBJ2-7,-,TRBV4-2,TGTGCCAGCAGCCCGGGACAGGGGTCCTCCTACGAGCAGTACTTC,CASSPGQGSSYEQYF
-,13,TRBJ1-1,-,TRBV5-1,TGCGCCAGCAGCTTACCGGACAAAGCCCAAGCTTTCTTT,CASSLPDKAQAFF